This T cell receptor (beta chain) was captured in a study of cytomegalovirus exposure and HLA in healthy donors. This CDR3 region has 14 residues. Germline-derived CDR1 and CDR2 are LGHNA and YNFKEQ. J gave up 7 bases and V 2 bases, and 4 bases lay outside the gene matches. PCR employed 60 Vbeta and 13 Jbeta primers. Sequencing used immunoSEQ multiplex PCR; TCRdb keeps in-frame clones, though not all of them. The sample holds 120,000 or so clones, 65% to 80% seen once. This clonotype was obtained from a woman aged 55-70 years in good health and CMV-seropositive. The chain couples TRBV4-2 to TRBJ1-1, with TRBD1 identical over 10 bases. Specimen: PBMCs. DNA of the CDR3: TGTGCCAGCAGCCAAACCGGGACAGGGGTTGAAGCTTTCTTT. This codes for CASSQTGTGVEAFF.